This T cell receptor (beta chain) was sequenced in a study of blood T cells in healthy people across ages. Germline values: CDR1 DFQATT, CDR2 SNEGSKA (reference sequence). The V and J ends lost 5 bases and 1 base respectively, with 13 bases between them. CDR3 size: 14 residues. Through a sample-barcoded 5' primer and a J-beta primer mix, a second PCR was run for roughly 7 to 11 cycles. Each of the cDNA molecules was tagged by a template-switch adaptor with 12 random nucleotides. Each CDR3 protein gets one entry after TCRdb re-called the 5' RACE reads with MiXCR. This sample has approximately 730,000 distinct CDR3 sequences, with about 53% found just once. As concerns this clonotype: Its antigen is as yet unknown.

Study results and caveats: The long-lived group displayed more naive CD4+ cells, plus higher diversity, than the aged donors did.

V usage is TRBV20-1 and J usage is TRBJ2-3; TRBD1 or TRBD2 may be the D gene (5 bases each). The sequencing sample was made of blood. The TCR was taken from a man at least 80 years old in good health. The CDR3 sequence: CSAPIRDGTDTQYF. CDR3 nucleotide sequence: TGCAGTGCTCCCATCCGGGACGGCACAGATACGCAGTATTTT.